A single sample gave rise to the 21 T cell receptor beta chains below, sequenced in a study of OX40 agonist ivuxolimab in advanced cancers. Receptor amplification or capture employed the immunoSEQ multiplex PCR assay. What TCRdb holds here is the immuneACCESS table cut down to in-frame rearrangements. Part of the clones is not present; checked against another copy, under half of the missing clones reflect an unresolved V gene, and the others are unexplained. The sample contains tens of thousands of clones, roughly 87% of them found a single time. Roughly 0.32% of the sample is taken by the ten largest. This specimen consisted of CD4+ or CD8+ T cells sorted from blood, obtained in a trial of the OX40 agonist ivuxolimab. All receptors come from an adult with an advanced solid tumor such as melanoma, head and neck, liver or kidney cancer.

This rearrangement joins TRBV5-1 to TRBJ2-5, with a tentative D call TRBD1 (5 bases). Per germline, CDR1 SGHRS and CDR2 YFSETQ. There are 15 residues in the CDR3. Deletions cut 5 bases from V and 4 bases from J, with 18 bases between. The CDR3 DNA reads as TGCGCCAGCAGACTCCAGGGTGAAGCAGGAGAGACCCAGTACTTC. This translates into CASRLQGEAGETQYF.

The CDR3 loop is CASSLAHGGLWNTEAFF. The CDR3 nucleotides are TGCGCCAGCAGCCTTGCCCATGGGGGGTTGTGGAACACTGAAGCTTTCTTT. The V gene is TRBV5-1, the J gene TRBJ1-1; TRBD1 is a possible D gene (5 bases). Germline V lookup: CDR1 SGHRS, CDR2 YFSETQ. CDR3 length: 17 residues. Trimming cost V 4 bases and J 1 base, with 20 bases left between them.

This clone was seen only once. This sequence joins TRBV19 and TRBJ2-1; 11 nucleotides match TRBD2. This CDR3 spans 16 amino acids. J gave up 2 bases and V 7 bases, and 7 bases lay outside the gene matches. From germline, CDR1 is LNHDA and CDR2 SQIVND (reference sequence). The CDR3 DNA is TGTGCCAGTACCGTTAGCGGGGGGGCCGCCTACAATGAGCAGTTCTTC. Amino acid sequence: CASTVSGGAAYNEQFF.

This chain links TRBV11-2 with TRBJ2-5; the D is unclear. This CDR3 has 13 amino acids. With 0 bases removed from V and 1 base from J, the gap between germline ends came to 3 bases. Germline V gives CDR1 SGHAT, CDR2 FQNNGV. CDR3 DNA sequence: TGTGCCAGCAGCTTAGATAGCCAAGAGACCCAGTACTTC. Amino acid sequence: CASSLDSQETQYF.

J is TRBJ2-2 and V is TRBV28; 7 nucleotides align to TRBD2. This CDR3 is built from 15 residues. V was clipped by 2 bases and J by 1 base; unmatched bases: 1. Germline V lookup: CDR1 MDHEN, CDR2 SYDVKM. DNA of the CDR3: TGTGCCAGCAGTTTAGGCGGGGGGAACACCGGGGAGCTGTTTTTT. Residues: CASSLGGGNTGELFF.

This chain uses TRBV28 with TRBJ1-2; D is ambiguous. Looked up from germline, CDR1 is MDHEN and CDR2 is SYDVKM. Trimming removed 4 bases at V and 4 bases at J, with 7 bases between. There are 12 residues in the CDR3. The CDR3 is CASSSGSYGYTF. The CDR3 DNA reads TGTGCCAGCAGTTCGGGTTCCTATGGCTACACCTTC.

The V and J genes are TRBV21-1 and TRBJ2-7; the DNA was not used to check the table's D call, TRBD2. TRBV21-1 is noted as a pseudogene. The CDR3 length is 15 residues. The CDR3 loop reads CASSNGKHQTYEQYV. The CDR3 nucleotides read TGTGCCAGCAGCAACGGGAAGCACCAGACCTACGAGCAGTACGTC.

The rearrangement links TRBV5-1 to TRBJ1-1; TRBD1 matches 10 bases. The junction had 3 bases not matched to a gene; V was cut back by 3 bases and J by 1 base. The germline V gene encodes CDR1 SGHRS and CDR2 YFSETQ. The length of the CDR3 is 15 residues. In DNA, the CDR3 is TGCGCCAGCAGCTCGACAGGGGGCGGGAACACTGAAGCTTTCTTT. This translates into CASSSTGGGNTEAFF.

V and J are TRBV5-1 and TRBJ2-7; D is uncertain. Trimming stripped 0 bases from V and 5 bases from J, with 15 bases between. CDR3 size: 15 residues. Germline-derived CDR1 and CDR2 are SGHRS and YFSETQ. As DNA, the CDR3 is TGCGCCAGCAGCTTGGAGTCCCGGAAAGTGAACGAGCAGTACTTC. This translates into CASSLESRKVNEQYF.

The genes are TRBV6-6 and TRBJ2-5, with 12 bases matching TRBD1. CDR3 length: 16 residues. The V segment lost 6 bases and the J segment 5 bases; nucleotides outside the gene matches: 10. The germline V gene has CDR1 MNHNY and CDR2 SVGAGI (reference sequence). The CDR3 sequence: CASSSPGQGAAETQYF. The CDR3 DNA follows: TGTGCCAGCAGCTCTCCGGGACAGGGGGCCGCGGAGACCCAGTACTTC.

The sample holds a few counts of this clone. The CDR3 loop reads CASSPEEKLFF. The DNA of the CDR3 is TGTGCCAGCAGTCCCGAAGAAAAACTGTTTTTT. This chain joins TRBV2 and TRBJ1-4; D gene unclear. Deletions cut 5 bases from V and 8 bases from J, with 6 bases between. The CDR3 totals 11 residues. The germline CDR1 and CDR2 sequences are SNHLY and FYNNEI.

The sample holds one count of this clone. The chain employs TRBV7-9 and TRBJ1-6; D is ambiguous. CDR1 is SEHNR and CDR2 is FQNEAQ in the germline V gene (reference sequence). The CDR3 extends over 15 amino acids. The V end was cut by 5 bases, the J end by 2 bases, with 10 bases between. This CDR3 reads CASSLGNPYNSPLHF. The CDR3 DNA is TGTGCCAGCAGCCTCGGGAATCCCTATAATTCACCCCTCCACTTT.

The chain employs TRBV6-1 and TRBJ2-2; D might be TRBD2 (6 bases). Germline V CDR1 and CDR2: MNHNS, SASEGT. This CDR3 comprises 17 residues. V lost 4 bases, J lost 6 bases, and 21 bases lay in between. For the CDR3, the DNA is TGTGCCAGCAGTGCCCCGACCCCTGGGACTGATCCCGGGGAGCTGTTTTTT. This sequence encodes CASSAPTPGTDPGELFF.

The V gene is TRBV7-9, the J gene TRBJ1-1; D gene ambiguous. The V end was cut by 2 bases, the J end by 6 bases, with 13 bases between. The CDR3 contains 14 residues. Germline lookup yields CDR1 SEHNR and CDR2 FQNEAQ (reference sequence). The CDR3 bases are TGTGCCAGCAGCTTACTCGAGCCGTATTCTGAAGCTTTCTTT. Its protein product is CASSLLEPYSEAFF.

The chain combines TRBV23-1 with TRBJ1-6; 9 nucleotides align to TRBD1. TRBV23-1 is treated as an ORF (open reading frame) with a function not yet certain. This CDR3 is 19 amino acids long. Trimming removed 3 bases from V and 0 bases from J; junction bases left unmatched: 9. This CDR3 reads CASSHITGTGSSYNSPLHF. CDR3 coding DNA: TGCGCCAGCAGTCACATAACGGGGACAGGGAGCTCCTATAATTCACCCCTCCACTTT.

This chain uses TRBV30 with TRBJ2-3, with D perhaps assigned TRBD1 or TRBD2 (7 bases each). Trimming removed 2 bases from V and 8 bases from J, with 20 bases in between. Germline CDR1 reads GTSNPN; CDR2 reads SVGIG (reference sequence). The CDR3 has 15 amino acids. CDR3 sequence reads: CAWSKRDRATGTQYF. The CDR3 coding sequence is TGTGCCTGGAGTAAGCGGGACAGAGCGACCGGTACGCAGTATTTT.

The chain is built from TRBV29-1 and TRBJ1-2; tentative D call: TRBD1 (5 bases). Germline CDR1 is SQVTM and CDR2 is ANQGSEA. The V end lost 7 bases, the J end lost 3 bases, and 12 bases lay between the germline ends. CDR3 length equals 12 residues. CDR3 amino acids: CSGWGWYYGYTF. The CDR3 DNA reads TGCAGCGGATGGGGGTGGTACTATGGCTACACCTTC.

The J gene is TRBJ1-1, the V gene TRBV5-6, with D unresolved. V dropped 4 bases and J dropped 7 bases, with 20 bases sitting between them. Germline CDR1 is SGHDT and CDR2 is YYEEEE. This CDR3 contains 15 residues. Here the CDR3 DNA reads TGTGCCAGCAGCCAGCTTGGCTCCGTAGCCAGTGAAGCTTTCTTT. It specifies CASSQLGSVASEAFF.

The rearrangement joins TRBV19 to TRBJ2-1; D is ambiguous. Per the germline V gene, CDR1 is LNHDA and CDR2 is SQIVND (reference sequence). The V end lost 5 bases, the J end lost 7 bases, and 15 bases lay between the germline ends. The CDR3 sequence is 14 residues long. The CDR3 sequence is CASSLLGVGNEQFF. The CDR3 DNA follows: TGTGCCAGTAGTCTATTGGGCGTGGGGAATGAGCAGTTCTTC.

CDR3 in amino acids: CASSGQRGQETQYF. CDR3 DNA: TGTGCCAGCAGTGGACAGAGGGGGCAAGAGACCCAGTACTTC. The V gene is TRBV27, the J gene TRBJ2-5; tentatively, D is TRBD1 (6 bases). Germline V gene sequence: CDR1 MNHEY, CDR2 SMNVEV (reference sequence). The CDR3 extends over 14 amino acids. V lost 5 bases to trimming and J lost 2 bases, with 12 bases between them.

The chain employs TRBV28 and TRBJ2-1; D possibly corresponds to TRBD1 (5 bases). The CDR3 loop spans 17 amino acids. Germline V CDR1 and CDR2: MDHEN, SYDVKM. V gave up 5 bases and J gave up 2 bases, with 19 bases separating them. The CDR3 bases are TGTGCCAGCAGTCCAAAGGGGCTAAGAAGTGCCTACAATGAGCAGTTCTTC. Translation: CASSPKGLRSAYNEQFF.